The present T cell receptor beta chain was sequenced within a study of neoadjuvant anti-PD-1 for oral cavity cancer. V lost 0 bases to trimming and J lost 3 bases, with 14 bases between them. There are 17 residues in the CDR3. In germline, CDR1 is MGHRA, CDR2 YSYEKL. Time point specified: after neoadjuvant nivolumab, at surgical resection. The method was immunoSEQ multiplex PCR; TCRdb's version includes in-frame clones alone and lacks a portion of them. The repertoire holds about 68,000 clones, with about 85% as singletons. This TCR came from a person aged 40 to 85 with oral cavity squamous cell carcinoma. The chain joins TRBV4-1 to TRBJ2-2, with D perhaps TRBD1 (6 bases). This specimen consisted of PBMCs, obtained after nivolumab (anti-PD-1) treatment. The CDR3 coding sequence is TGCGCCAGCAGCCAAGACCCAACAGGGAGTGACACCGGGGAGCTGTTTTTT. This sequence encodes CASSQDPTGSDTGELFF.